This T cell receptor (beta chain) emerged from a study of metastatic and nonmetastatic thyroid tumors. The J segment lost 0 bases and the V segment lost 4 bases, leaving 7 bases of the junction unmatched. Germline V CDR1 and CDR2: SGHRS, YFSETQ. CDR3 length: 17 amino acids. TCRdb re-processed the PCR reads through MiXCR. The table has about 33,000 clones, 15% to 20% seen once. No patient had received any treatment before thyroid surgery. This clone was observed a few times. The source of this sequence is a male donor with papillary thyroid cancer or a benign thyroid nodule (not recorded which). Some clones in this sample may be carry-over from other donors' samples. Sequenced: blood. The chain joins TRBV5-1 to TRBJ2-4, with 10 bases that match TRBD2. This CDR3 is CASSGTSEFLAKNIQYF. The DNA for the CDR3 is TGCGCCAGCAGCGGGACTAGCGAGTTCCTAGCCAAAAACATTCAGTACTTC.